The 15 T cell receptor beta chains below all came from one sample that was sequenced in a study of T cells after yellow fever vaccination. Each CDR3 protein gets one entry after TCRdb re-called the 5' RACE reads with MiXCR. Altogether around 250,000 distinct CDR3 sequences are present, about 7.1% being singletons, with the ten largest covering roughly 0.86%. The source material was CD4+ T cells sorted from PBMCs, sampled 15 days after the yellow fever booster vaccination. These receptors originate from a man younger than 40 who received the YFV17D yellow fever vaccine.

The V and J genes are TRBV7-2 and TRBJ2-5; TRBD1 matches at 9 bases. The trim removed 5 bases at V and 5 bases at J, leaving 6 bases unmatched. Germline V lookup: CDR1 SGHTA, CDR2 FQGNSA. The CDR3 has 14 amino acids. CDR3 coding DNA: TGTGCCAGCAGCGAAGGGACAGGGAAGGAGACCCAGTACTTC. Its translation is CASSEGTGKETQYF.

This clonotype appeared many times. The chain links TRBV9 to TRBJ1-4, with D tentatively TRBD1 (6 bases). The CDR3 runs to 15 residues. Germline assignment: CDR1 SGDLS and CDR2 YYNGEE. Trimming left V 4 bases short and J 1 base short, with 11 bases between. The CDR3 sequence: CASSITGRTNEKLFF. In nucleotides, the CDR3 is TGTGCCAGCAGCATCACAGGGAGAACTAATGAAAAACTGTTTTTT.

The chain couples TRBV5-1 to TRBJ2-3; the match to TRBD2 covers 7 bases. Germline V CDR1 and CDR2: SGHRS, YFSETQ. Trimming at V came to 2 bases and at J to 11 bases, leaving 8 bases not matched to a gene. The CDR3 runs 13 residues. The CDR3 reads CASSFRDYGEQYF. For the CDR3, the DNA is TGCGCCAGCAGCTTCCGGGACTACGGAGAGCAGTATTTT.

V and J are TRBV14 and TRBJ2-1, with D perhaps matching TRBD2 (5 bases). Germline CDR1 SGHDN, CDR2 FVKESK. V lost 0 bases, J lost 12 bases, and 12 bases lay in between. This CDR3 comprises 13 residues. The CDR3 sequence is CASSQDRAGGQFF. The CDR3 DNA reads TGTGCCAGCAGCCAAGATCGTGCGGGTGGGCAGTTCTTC.

This clonotype was counted only a few times. The chain combines TRBV24-1 with TRBJ2-3, with a tentative D call TRBD1 (7 bases). CDR1 KGHDR and CDR2 SFDVKD come from the germline V gene. Trimming stripped 6 bases from V and 6 bases from J, with 33 bases between. CDR3 length: 20 amino acids. Here the CDR3 DNA reads TGTGCCACCAGTAACAACAGGGGTGAATTTAGCGGTAGGAGGTCGGATACGCAGTATTTT. It specifies CATSNNRGEFSGRRSDTQYF.

This clonotype has just a few counts. The gene calls are TRBV19 and TRBJ2-1, with 10 bases aligning to TRBD2. CDR1 is LNHDA, CDR2 SQIVND, per germline (reference sequence). Trimming took 5 bases from V and 0 from J; bases not matched to a gene: 7. This CDR3 has 17 amino acids. CDR3 residues: CASSPSGSYSSYNEQFF. In DNA, the CDR3 is TGTGCCAGTAGTCCTAGCGGGAGCTATAGCTCCTACAATGAGCAGTTCTTC.

In the case of this clonotype: A much larger clone lies one base from this, so it may be a read error. The chain carries TRBV4-2 and TRBJ2-3; D is undetermined. From germline, CDR1 is LGHNA and CDR2 YNFKEQ. The CDR3 runs 15 residues. V dropped 4 bases and J dropped 1 base, with 12 bases sitting between them. The CDR3 bases are TGTGCCAGCAGCCGTTCGATAGATCGCACAGATACGCAGTATTTT. Translating it yields CASSRSIDRTDTQYF.

The genes are TRBV7-3 and TRBJ1-1, with 9 bases that match TRBD1. The ends lost 4 bases at V and 6 bases at J; junction bases unmatched: 3. CDR1 and CDR2 (germline): SGHTA, FQGTGA. The CDR3 extends over 13 amino acids. CDR3 region: CASSSDRGSEAFF. The CDR3 coding sequence is TGTGCCAGCAGCTCGGACAGGGGCTCTGAAGCTTTCTTT.

This clonotype was recorded many times. V is TRBV25-1 and J is TRBJ2-3; tentatively, D is TRBD2 (6 bases). Germline V lookup: CDR1 MGHDK, CDR2 SYGVNS. The CDR3 loop spans 14 amino acids. The V end lost 5 bases, the J end lost 2 bases, and 11 bases lay between the germline ends. In nucleotides, the CDR3 is TGTGCCAGCAGTTCCAGGCGGGACACAGATACGCAGTATTTT. Translating it yields CASSSRRDTDTQYF.

This clonotype has only a few counts. The chain links TRBV19 to TRBJ1-5, with a tentative D call TRBD1 (5 bases). V lost 3 bases to trimming and J lost 3 bases, with 12 bases between them. Germline V gene lookup returns CDR1 LNHDA and CDR2 SQIVND (reference sequence). The CDR3 is 15 residues long. The CDR3 bases are TGTGCCAGTAGTATGCTTCAGGGAAACAATCAGCCCCAGCATTTT. This translates into CASSMLQGNNQPQHF. Full variable domain (outside the CDR3, taken from reference TRBV19 and TRBJ1-5): DGGITQSPKYLFRKEGQNVTLSCEQNLNHDAMYWYRQDPGQGLRLIYYSQIVNDFQKGDIAEGYSVSREKKESFPLTVTSAQKNPTAFYLCASSMLQGNNQPQHFGDGTRLSIL.

This clonotype was seen ten or more times. This chain connects TRBV27 to TRBJ2-1, with 15 bases that match TRBD2. This CDR3 spans 16 amino acids. With V trimmed by 2 bases and J by 6 bases, 2 bases remained unmatched. Germline CDR1 MNHEY, CDR2 SMNVEV (reference sequence). The CDR3 nucleotides are TGTGCCAGCAGTTTAAGGACTAGCGGGAGGGGCAATGAGCAGTTCTTC. This sequence encodes CASSLRTSGRGNEQFF.

This clonotype was picked up many times. The gene calls are TRBV28 and TRBJ2-7, with 11 bases lining up with TRBD2. The CDR3 is 14 residues long. Germline V CDR1 and CDR2: MDHEN, SYDVKM. With 7 bases clipped from V and 7 bases from J, the junction kept 9 bases outside the gene matches. This CDR3 reads CASTAGTSGLEQYF. For the CDR3, the DNA is TGTGCCAGCACCGCCGGGACTAGCGGTTTGGAGCAGTACTTC.

This clonotype was counted a few times. The chain carries TRBV29-1 and TRBJ2-3, with 8 bases matching TRBD2. There are 15 residues in the CDR3. The J segment lost 2 bases and the V segment lost 4 bases, leaving 8 bases of the junction unmatched. Germline loops: CDR1 SQVTM, CDR2 ANQGSEA. The CDR3 loop is CSVVSAGGLTDTQYF. The CDR3 region has the DNA TGCAGCGTTGTATCGGCGGGAGGACTCACAGATACGCAGTATTTT.

This clonotype showed up just a few times. The chain uses TRBV20-1 and TRBJ1-5; 7 nucleotides match TRBD1. Germline V CDR1 and CDR2: DFQATT, SNEGSKA (reference sequence). The CDR3 is 12 amino acids. Trimming took 5 bases from V and 6 from J; bases not matched to a gene: 4. This chain's CDR3 is CSAQQGSQPQHF. As DNA, the CDR3 is TGCAGTGCTCAACAGGGGAGTCAGCCCCAGCATTTT.

The J gene is TRBJ1-1, the V gene TRBV29-1; unclear D gene. Per the germline V gene, CDR1 is SQVTM and CDR2 is ANQGSEA. This CDR3 region has 13 residues. Trimming removed 6 bases at V and 0 bases at J, with 11 bases between. CDR3: CSVLRGLNTEAFF. CDR3 sequence (DNA): TGCAGCGTACTTCGGGGTTTGAACACTGAAGCTTTCTTT.